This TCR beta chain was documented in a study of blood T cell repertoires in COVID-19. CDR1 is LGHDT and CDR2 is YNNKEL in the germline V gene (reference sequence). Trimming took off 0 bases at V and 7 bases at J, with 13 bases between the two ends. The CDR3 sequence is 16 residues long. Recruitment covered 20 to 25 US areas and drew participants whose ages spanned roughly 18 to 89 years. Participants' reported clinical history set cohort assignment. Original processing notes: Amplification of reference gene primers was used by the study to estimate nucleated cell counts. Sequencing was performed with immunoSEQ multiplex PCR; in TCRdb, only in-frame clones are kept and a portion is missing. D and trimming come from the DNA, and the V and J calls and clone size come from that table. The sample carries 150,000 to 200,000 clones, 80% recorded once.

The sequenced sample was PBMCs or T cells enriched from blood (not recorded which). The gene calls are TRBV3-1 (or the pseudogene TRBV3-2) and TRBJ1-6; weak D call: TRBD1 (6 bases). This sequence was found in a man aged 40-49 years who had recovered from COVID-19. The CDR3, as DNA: TGTGCCAGCAGCCAAGAACAGGGCAGAGGGAATTCACCCCTCCACTTT. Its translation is CASSQEQGRGNSPLHF.